This T cell receptor beta chain was identified in a study of T cell responses to AZD1222 COVID-19 vaccine. As for the study in general: Second-dose timings of about 4 or about 12 weeks were pooled. Study-wide findings and caveats: Mostly white British, mostly female donors; authors suggested clonal diversity may be underestimated. Among AZD1222 vaccinees, only six were seropositive at baseline.

Remarks on this clone: Its cognate antigen is unknown.

Clones were read by immunoSEQ multiplex PCR, and TCRdb kept only the in-frame ones, dropping some. In the table there are some 200,000 clones, approximately 93% of which are singletons. V was pared by 0 bases and J by 5 bases, with 17 bases between. The CDR3 is made up of 16 amino acids. CDR1 is SGHDT and CDR2 is YYEEEE in the germline V gene. The material was peripheral blood, obtained on day 0 of AZD1222 vaccination. V gene TRBV5-6 combines with J gene TRBJ1-1, with D unclear. The source is an adult in good health. CDR3 coding DNA: TGTGCCAGCAGCTTGGAAGGGAGAGTAATTAGGACTGAAGCTTTCTTT. Encoded protein: CASSLEGRVIRTEAFF.